This T cell receptor (beta chain) was sequenced in a study of cytomegalovirus exposure and HLA in healthy donors. The germline V gene encodes CDR1 MNHNY and CDR2 SVGAGI (reference sequence). The CDR3 totals 14 residues. PCR primers comprised 60 Vbeta and 13 Jbeta primers. Assay used: immunoSEQ multiplex PCR; TCRdb lists only in-frame clones, some missing. The table shows 160,000 or so clones, with 60% to 85% occurring only once. The chain joins TRBV6-6 to TRBJ2-5; TRBD2 matches 7 bases. The J call may be mistaken, given a closer DNA end match to TRBJ2-7. The sequence came from a woman younger than 45 in good health and CMV-seronegative. Sequencing was done on a sample of PBMCs. CDR3 amino acids: CASRMGGESYEQYF. DNA of the CDR3: TGTGCCAGCAGAATGGGGGGGGAATCCTACGAGCAGTACTTC.